Presented here are 18 T cell receptor beta chains from one specimen sequenced in a study of blood T cell repertoires in COVID-19. The table came from immunoSEQ multiplex PCR; TCRdb's copy has only in-frame clones and leaves some out. The sample has approximately 160,000 clones, around 90% seen once. The sequencing sample was made of peripheral blood. The receptors shown here come from a man between 60 and 75 years old with active or convalescent COVID-19.

The CDR3 loop reads CASSLVANNQPQHF. For the CDR3, the DNA is TGTGCCAGCAGCTTGGTTGCGAACAATCAGCCCCAGCATTTT. The chain carries TRBV5-8 and TRBJ1-5; no reliable D call. With 0 bases removed from V and 3 bases from J, the gap between germline ends came to 7 bases. In germline, CDR1 is SGHTS, CDR2 YDEGEE. This CDR3 contains 14 residues.

The chain couples TRBV5-8 to TRBJ1-5, with 7 bases aligning to TRBD1. V gave up 0 bases and J gave up 1 base; unmatched junction bases: 16. From germline, CDR1 is SGHTS and CDR2 YDEGEE. This CDR3 region has 20 residues. This CDR3 is CASSLGGVQGDRRSNQPQHF. CDR3 nucleotides: TGTGCCAGCAGCTTGGGTGGTGTGCAGGGGGACAGACGGAGCAATCAGCCCCAGCATTTT.

The gene calls are TRBV5-1 and TRBJ1-2, with 7 bases aligning to TRBD1. The CDR3 length is 14 residues. The V segment lost 4 bases and the J segment 2 bases; nucleotides outside the gene matches: 5. In germline, CDR1 is SGHRS, CDR2 YFSETQ. The CDR3 coding sequence is TGCGCCAGCAGCCCAGGACAGGACAACTATGGCTACACCTTC. Protein product: CASSPGQDNYGYTF.

This clone was detected only a few times. The chain carries TRBV7-9 and TRBJ2-1, with 11 bases identical to TRBD2. Per germline, CDR1 SEHNR and CDR2 FQNEAQ (reference sequence). This CDR3 is built from 15 residues. V was pared by 1 base and J by 7 bases, with 3 bases of the junction left unmatched. This CDR3 is CASSLEPSGGNEQFF. In DNA, the CDR3 is TGTGCCAGCAGCTTAGAACCTAGCGGGGGGAATGAGCAGTTCTTC.

This chain connects TRBV6-1 to TRBJ1-1; possible D gene TRBD1, 6 bases. The CDR3 has 15 residues. The germline gives CDR1 MNHNS, CDR2 SASEGT. Between the trimmed V and J ends, which lost 3 bases and 0 bases, there was a span of 11 bases. The CDR3 sequence is CASSDVGGLNTEAFF. CDR3 coding DNA: TGTGCCAGCAGTGACGTAGGGGGACTGAACACTGAAGCTTTCTTT.

The chain combines TRBV5-4 with TRBJ2-5, with 8 bases aligning to TRBD2. Germline CDR1 SGHNT, CDR2 YYREEE (reference sequence). V shed 0 bases and J 7 bases; nucleotides not matched to a gene: 8. There are 15 residues in the CDR3. For the CDR3, the DNA is TGTGCCAGCAGCTTGGCCGGGGGGGCTAGCGGGACCCAGTACTTC. Encoded protein: CASSLAGGASGTQYF.

The rearrangement uses TRBV19 and TRBJ1-6; TRBD1 matches at 7 bases. After removal of 4 bases from V and 10 bases from J, the junction contained 7 bases not matched to a gene. CDR1 LNHDA and CDR2 SQIVND come from the germline V gene (reference sequence). The CDR3 length is 14 residues. The CDR3 reads CASSRDSPRSPLHF. In nucleotides, the CDR3 is TGTGCCAGTAGTAGGGACAGTCCTCGATCACCCCTCCACTTT.

The rearrangement joins TRBV29-1 to TRBJ1-1; 7 nucleotides agree with TRBD1. Germline V CDR1 and CDR2: SQVTM, ANQGSEA. Unmatched junction bases numbered 6, after V lost 7 bases and J lost 1 base. The CDR3 extends over 13 amino acids. CDR3 nucleotides: TGCAGCGCCACAGGGGTAGGGAACACTGAAGCTTTCTTT. This translates into CSATGVGNTEAFF.

The chain is built from TRBV3-1 (or the pseudogene TRBV3-2) and TRBJ1-2, with TRBD1 matching 8 bases. V dropped 4 bases and J dropped 4; count of bases not matched to a gene: 5. Germline V lookup: CDR1 LGHDT, CDR2 YNNKEL (reference sequence). This CDR3 is 14 amino acids long. DNA of the CDR3: TGTGCCAGCAGCCGGGGACAGGATGGCTATGGCTACACCTTC. Amino acid sequence: CASSRGQDGYGYTF.

The chain joins TRBV9 to TRBJ1-5; 7 bases agree with TRBD1. Trimming took 6 bases from V and 4 from J; bases not matched to a gene: 10. Germline-derived CDR1 and CDR2 are SGDLS and YYNGEE. CDR3 length: 15 residues. In nucleotides, the CDR3 is TGTGCCAGCAACCAGGGGGGTAATGAGAATCAGCCCCAGCATTTT. Its protein product is CASNQGGNENQPQHF.

This clone was counted a few times. This sequence joins TRBV5-5 and TRBJ1-2, with 7 bases aligning to TRBD1. The CDR3 contains 15 residues. From germline, CDR1 is SGHKS and CDR2 YYEKEE (reference sequence). V lost 0 bases to trimming and J lost 4 bases; unmatched junction nucleotides: 6. The CDR3 reads CASSLVAGGSYGYTF. DNA of the CDR3: TGTGCCAGCAGCTTGGTGGCAGGGGGAAGCTATGGCTACACCTTC.

V usage is TRBV20-1 and J usage is TRBJ2-3, with a tentative D call TRBD2 (5 bases). Germline V CDR1 and CDR2: DFQATT, SNEGSKA (reference sequence). The CDR3 length is 14 residues. V lost 3 bases, J lost 5 bases, and 15 bases lay in between. This chain's CDR3 is CSASGRANGDTQYF. Here the CDR3 DNA reads TGCAGTGCTAGTGGGCGGGCCAACGGAGATACGCAGTATTTT.

V and J are TRBV9 and TRBJ2-2; 15 nucleotides agree with TRBD2. The CDR3 runs 16 residues. V was clipped by 3 bases and J by 5 bases; unmatched bases: 2. In germline, CDR1 is SGDLS, CDR2 YYNGEE. The CDR3 sequence: CASSGGLAGGTGELFF. CDR3 coding DNA: TGTGCCAGCAGCGGTGGACTAGCGGGAGGGACCGGGGAGCTGTTTTTT. Using reference TRBV9 and TRBJ2-2 for the parts outside the CDR3, the full variable domain is DSGVTQTPKHLITATGQRVTLRCSPRSGDLSVYWYQQSLDQGLQFLIQYYNGEERAKGNILERFSAQQFPDLHSELNLSSLELGDSALYFCASSGGLAGGTGELFFGEGSRLTVL.

This chain connects TRBV6-5 to TRBJ1-5, with D perhaps TRBD1 (6 bases). V lost 6 bases to trimming and J lost 0 bases, with 6 bases between them. This CDR3 spans 13 amino acids. Germline assignment: CDR1 MNHEY and CDR2 SVGAGI. The CDR3 here is CASRQGSNQPQHF. Written as DNA, the CDR3 is TGTGCCAGCAGACAGGGTAGCAATCAGCCCCAGCATTTT.

The chain links TRBV4-2 to TRBJ2-7, with 10 bases matching TRBD2. Germline CDR1 reads LGHNA; CDR2 reads YNFKEQ. The CDR3 runs to 15 residues. Trimming cost V 1 base and J 0 bases; bases outside gene matches: 0. The CDR3: CASSQASGGSYEQYF. CDR3 sequence (DNA): TGTGCCAGCAGCCAAGCTAGCGGGGGCTCCTACGAGCAGTACTTC.

The V call is TRBV10-2, the J call TRBJ2-2; maybe TRBD2 (7 bases). The V gene's germline CDR1 is WSHSY and CDR2 SAAADI. V was cut by 10 bases and J by 1 base, with 13 bases left in between. CDR3 length equals 14 residues. The CDR3 coding sequence is TGCGCCATAGGGGGGGCGAAGAACACCGGGGAGCTGTTTTTT. This codes for CAIGGAKNTGELFF.

The V call is TRBV11-3, the J call TRBJ2-7; TRBD2 matches 8 bases. The CDR3 has 16 amino acids. Losses at the gene ends were 3 bases for V and 0 bases for J; bases not matched to a gene: 7. The germline gives CDR1 SGHNT, CDR2 YENEEA. In DNA, the CDR3 is TGTGCCAGCAGCTTGGGGAGCGGGAGCGCCTCCTACGAGCAGTACTTC. Protein product: CASSLGSGSASYEQYF.

V usage is TRBV6-5 and J usage is TRBJ1-1, with 7 bases aligning to TRBD1. Germline V gives CDR1 MNHEY, CDR2 SVGAGI. Trimming at V came to 7 bases and at J to 4 bases, leaving 6 bases not matched to a gene. The CDR3 has 13 residues. CDR3 sequence: CASTFYRGTEAFF. In nucleotides, the CDR3 is TGTGCCAGCACCTTTTACAGGGGCACTGAAGCTTTCTTT.